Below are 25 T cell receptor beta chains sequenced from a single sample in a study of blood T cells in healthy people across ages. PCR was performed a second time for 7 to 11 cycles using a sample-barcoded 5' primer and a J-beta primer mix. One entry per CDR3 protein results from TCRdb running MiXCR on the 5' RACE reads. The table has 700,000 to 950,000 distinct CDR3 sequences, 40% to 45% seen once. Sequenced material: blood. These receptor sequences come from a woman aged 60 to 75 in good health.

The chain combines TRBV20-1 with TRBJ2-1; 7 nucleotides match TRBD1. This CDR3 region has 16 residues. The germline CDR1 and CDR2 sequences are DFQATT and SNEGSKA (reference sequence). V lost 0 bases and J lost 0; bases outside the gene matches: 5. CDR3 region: CSARDTGVSSYNEQFF. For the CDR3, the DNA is TGCAGTGCTAGAGATACAGGGGTAAGCTCCTACAATGAGCAGTTCTTC.

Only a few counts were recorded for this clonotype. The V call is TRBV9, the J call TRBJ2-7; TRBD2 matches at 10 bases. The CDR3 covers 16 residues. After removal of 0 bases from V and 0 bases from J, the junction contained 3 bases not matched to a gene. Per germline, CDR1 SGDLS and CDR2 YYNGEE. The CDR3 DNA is TGTGCCAGCAGCGTAGGAAGCGGGGGGGCCTCCTACGAGCAGTACTTC. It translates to CASSVGSGGASYEQYF.

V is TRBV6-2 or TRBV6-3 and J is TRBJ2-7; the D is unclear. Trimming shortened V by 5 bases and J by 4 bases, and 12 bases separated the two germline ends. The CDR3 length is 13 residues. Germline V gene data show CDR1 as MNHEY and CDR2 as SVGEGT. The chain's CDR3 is CASSPVLRYEQYF. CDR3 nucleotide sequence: TGTGCCAGCAGTCCTGTCCTCAGATACGAGCAGTACTTC.

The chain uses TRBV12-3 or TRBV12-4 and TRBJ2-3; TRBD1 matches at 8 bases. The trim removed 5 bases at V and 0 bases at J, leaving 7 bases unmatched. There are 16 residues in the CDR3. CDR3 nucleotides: TGTGCCAGCAGTCCGTTACGACAGGGGAGCACAGATACGCAGTATTTT. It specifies CASSPLRQGSTDTQYF.

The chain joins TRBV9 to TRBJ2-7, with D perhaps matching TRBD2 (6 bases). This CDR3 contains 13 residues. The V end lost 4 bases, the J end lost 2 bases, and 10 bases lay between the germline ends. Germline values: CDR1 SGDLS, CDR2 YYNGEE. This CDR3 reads CASSRETAYEQYF. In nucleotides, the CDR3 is TGTGCCAGCAGCCGGGAGACCGCCTACGAGCAGTACTTC.

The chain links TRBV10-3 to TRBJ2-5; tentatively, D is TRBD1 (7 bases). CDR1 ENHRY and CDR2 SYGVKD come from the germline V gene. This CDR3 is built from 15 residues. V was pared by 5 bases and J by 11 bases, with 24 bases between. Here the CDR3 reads CAISLGGQSYNEQYF. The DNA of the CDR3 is TGTGCCATCAGTCTCGGGGGACAGAGTTACAATGAGCAGTACTTC.

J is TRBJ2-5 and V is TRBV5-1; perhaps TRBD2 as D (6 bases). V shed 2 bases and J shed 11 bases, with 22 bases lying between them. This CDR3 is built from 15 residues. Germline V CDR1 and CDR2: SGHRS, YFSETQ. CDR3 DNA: TGCGCCAGCAGCTTAGGAGGGGTTACCTACAATGAGCAGTACTTC. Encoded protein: CASSLGGVTYNEQYF.

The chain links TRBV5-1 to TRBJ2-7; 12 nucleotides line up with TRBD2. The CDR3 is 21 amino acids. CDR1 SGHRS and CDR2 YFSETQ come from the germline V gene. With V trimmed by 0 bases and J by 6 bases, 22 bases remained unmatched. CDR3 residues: CASSLEDGGRVTSGSVGEQYF. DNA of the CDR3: TGCGCCAGCAGCTTGGAAGACGGGGGGCGGGTGACTAGCGGGAGTGTCGGCGAGCAGTACTTC.

CDR3 loop: CASSFISSLYEQYF. The CDR3 coding sequence is TGTGCCAGCAGTTTTATTTCTTCCCTCTACGAGCAGTACTTC. The rearrangement joins TRBV27 to TRBJ2-7, with D unclear. Germline V gene sequence: CDR1 MNHEY, CDR2 SMNVEV (reference sequence). The CDR3 is made up of 14 amino acids. The V and J ends lost 3 bases and 3 bases respectively, with 12 bases between them.

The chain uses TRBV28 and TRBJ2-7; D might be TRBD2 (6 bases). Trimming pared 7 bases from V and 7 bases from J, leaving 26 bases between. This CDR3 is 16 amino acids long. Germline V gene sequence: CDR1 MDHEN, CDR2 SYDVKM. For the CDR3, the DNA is TGTGCCAGCACTAAGCCCCGGGACTCCACCCCCAATGAGCAGTACTTC. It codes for CASTKPRDSTPNEQYF.

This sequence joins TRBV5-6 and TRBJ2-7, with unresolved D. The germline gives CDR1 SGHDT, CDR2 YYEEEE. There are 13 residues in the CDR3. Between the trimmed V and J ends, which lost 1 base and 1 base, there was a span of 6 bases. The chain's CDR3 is CASSLHGSYEQYF. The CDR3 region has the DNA TGTGCCAGCAGCTTGCACGGATCCTACGAGCAGTACTTC.

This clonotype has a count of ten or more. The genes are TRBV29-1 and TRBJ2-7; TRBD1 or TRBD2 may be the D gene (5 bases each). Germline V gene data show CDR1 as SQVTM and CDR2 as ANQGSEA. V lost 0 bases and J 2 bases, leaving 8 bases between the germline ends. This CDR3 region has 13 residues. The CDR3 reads CSVEDGDAYEQYF. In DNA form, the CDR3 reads TGCAGCGTTGAAGATGGGGACGCCTACGAGCAGTACTTC.

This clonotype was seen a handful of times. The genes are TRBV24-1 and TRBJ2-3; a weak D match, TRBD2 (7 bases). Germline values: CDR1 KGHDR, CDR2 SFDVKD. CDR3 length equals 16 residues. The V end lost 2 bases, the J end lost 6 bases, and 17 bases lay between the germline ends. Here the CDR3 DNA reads TGTGCCACCAGTGATTCACTAGGGGGGGCTGGCGATACGCAGTATTTT. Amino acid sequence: CATSDSLGGAGDTQYF.

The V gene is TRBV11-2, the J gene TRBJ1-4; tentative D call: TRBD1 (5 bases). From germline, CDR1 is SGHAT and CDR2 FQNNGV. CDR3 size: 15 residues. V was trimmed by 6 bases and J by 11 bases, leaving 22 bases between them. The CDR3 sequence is CASSSSGEVMGKLFF. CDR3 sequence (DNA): TGTGCCAGCAGTTCCTCGGGGGAAGTAATGGGGAAACTGTTTTTT. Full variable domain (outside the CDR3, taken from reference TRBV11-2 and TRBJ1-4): EAGVAQSPRYKIIEKRQSVAFWCNPISGHATLYWYQQILGQGPKLLIQFQNNGVVDDSQLPKDRFSAERLKGVDSTLKIQPAKLEDSAVYLCASSSSGEVMGKLFFGSGTQLSVL.

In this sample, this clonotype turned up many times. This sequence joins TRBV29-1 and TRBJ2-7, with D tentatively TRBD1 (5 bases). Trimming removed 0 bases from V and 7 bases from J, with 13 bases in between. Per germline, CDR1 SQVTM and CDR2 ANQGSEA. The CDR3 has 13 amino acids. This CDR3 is CSVEEPQGREQYF. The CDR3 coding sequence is TGCAGCGTTGAAGAGCCCCAGGGCCGGGAGCAGTACTTC.

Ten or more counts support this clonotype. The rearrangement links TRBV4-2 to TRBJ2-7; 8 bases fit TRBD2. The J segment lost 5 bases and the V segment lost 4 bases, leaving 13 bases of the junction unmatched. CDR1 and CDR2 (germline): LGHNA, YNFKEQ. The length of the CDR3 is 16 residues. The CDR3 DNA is TGTGCCAGCAGCCGCCTTGGGGTAGCGGGAACCAACGAGCAGTACTTC. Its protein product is CASSRLGVAGTNEQYF.

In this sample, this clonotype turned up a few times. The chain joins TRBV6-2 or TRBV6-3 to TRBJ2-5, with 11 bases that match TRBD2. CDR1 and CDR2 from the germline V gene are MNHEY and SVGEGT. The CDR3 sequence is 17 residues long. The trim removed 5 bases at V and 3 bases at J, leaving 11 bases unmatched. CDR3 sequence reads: CASSPHWTSGPKETQYF. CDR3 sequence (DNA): TGTGCCAGCAGTCCACATTGGACTAGCGGGCCCAAAGAGACCCAGTACTTC.

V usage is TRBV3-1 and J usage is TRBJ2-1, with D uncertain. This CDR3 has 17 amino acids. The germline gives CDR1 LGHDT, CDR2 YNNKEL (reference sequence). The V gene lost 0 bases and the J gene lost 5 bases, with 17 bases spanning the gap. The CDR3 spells CASSQESQIPRNNEQFF. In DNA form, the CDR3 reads TGTGCCAGCAGCCAAGAATCCCAAATCCCTAGGAACAATGAGCAGTTCTTC.

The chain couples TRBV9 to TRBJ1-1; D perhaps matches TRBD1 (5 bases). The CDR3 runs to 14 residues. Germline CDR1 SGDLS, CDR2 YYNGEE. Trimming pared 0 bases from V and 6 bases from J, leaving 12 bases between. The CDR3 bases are TGTGCCAGCAGCGTAGCTTATGACAGCCCTGAAGCTTTCTTT. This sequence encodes CASSVAYDSPEAFF.

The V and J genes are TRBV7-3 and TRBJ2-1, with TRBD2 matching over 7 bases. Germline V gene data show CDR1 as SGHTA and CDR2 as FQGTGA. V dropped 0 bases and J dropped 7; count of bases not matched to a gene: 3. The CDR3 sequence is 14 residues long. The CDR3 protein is CASSLTNGGNEQFF. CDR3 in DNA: TGTGCCAGCAGCTTAACTAACGGGGGGAATGAGCAGTTCTTC.

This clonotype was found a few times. CDR3 sequence: CASSPASGGPSTDTQYF. The CDR3 DNA reads TGTGCCAGCTCACCGGCTAGCGGGGGCCCTAGCACAGATACGCAGTATTTT. J is TRBJ2-3 and V is TRBV18, with TRBD2 matching 10 bases. The CDR3 sequence is 17 residues long. V lost 3 bases to trimming and J lost 0 bases; unmatched junction nucleotides: 6. Germline CDR1 KGHSH, CDR2 LQKENI. The full variable domain, rest sourced from reference TRBV18 and TRBJ2-3, is NAGVMQNPRHLVRRRGQEARLRCSPMKGHSHVYWYRQLPEEGLKFMVYLQKENIIDESGMPKERFSAEFPKEGPSILRIQQVVRGDSAAYFCASSPASGGPSTDTQYFGPGTRLTVL.

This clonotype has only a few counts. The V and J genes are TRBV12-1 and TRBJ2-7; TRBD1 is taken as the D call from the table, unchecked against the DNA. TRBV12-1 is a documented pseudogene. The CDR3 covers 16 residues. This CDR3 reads CASTEGGPGTSYEQYF. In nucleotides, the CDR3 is TGTGCCAGCACCGAGGGGGGCCCGGGGACCTCCTACGAGCAGTACTTC.

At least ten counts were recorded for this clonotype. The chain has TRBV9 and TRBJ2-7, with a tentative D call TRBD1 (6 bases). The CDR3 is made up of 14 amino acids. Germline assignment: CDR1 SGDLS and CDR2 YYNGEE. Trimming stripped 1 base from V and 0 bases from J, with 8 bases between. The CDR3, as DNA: TGTGCCAGCAGCGTATCGGACAGCTCCTACGAGCAGTACTTC. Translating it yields CASSVSDSSYEQYF.

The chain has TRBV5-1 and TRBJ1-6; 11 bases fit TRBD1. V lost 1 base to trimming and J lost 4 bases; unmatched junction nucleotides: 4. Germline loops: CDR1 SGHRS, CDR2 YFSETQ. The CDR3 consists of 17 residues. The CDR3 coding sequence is TGCGCCAGCAGCTTGTCAGGACAGGGGGCATATAATTCACCCCTCCACTTT. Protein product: CASSLSGQGAYNSPLHF.

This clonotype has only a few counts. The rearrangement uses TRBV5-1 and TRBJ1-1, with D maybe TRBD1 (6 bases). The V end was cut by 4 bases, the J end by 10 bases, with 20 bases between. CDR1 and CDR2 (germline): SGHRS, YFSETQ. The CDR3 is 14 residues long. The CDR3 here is CASSDLAGQKAAFF. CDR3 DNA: TGCGCCAGCAGCGACCTGGCGGGACAAAAGGCAGCTTTCTTT. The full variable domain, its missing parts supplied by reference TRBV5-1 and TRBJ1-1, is KAGVTQTPRYLIKTRGQQVTLSCSPISGHRSVSWYQQTPGQGLQFLFEYFSETQRNKGNFPGRFSGRQFSNSRSEMNVSTLELGDSALYLCASSDLAGQKAAFFGQGTRLTVV.